These 24 T cell receptor beta chains were all obtained from the same sample, sequenced in a study of monozygotic twins with inflammatory bowel disease. For each CDR3 protein, TCRdb gives one entry from its re-call of the 5' RACE reads, without DNA. The sample includes around 380,000 distinct CDR3 sequences. Sample: blood. The source is a human donor with ulcerative colitis or Crohn's disease, or a healthy co-twin of an affected twin (not recorded which).

The V and J genes are TRBV19 and TRBJ1-2. CDR1 and CDR2 from the germline V gene are LNHDA and SQIVND (reference sequence). CDR3 length: 12 amino acids. This CDR3 is CASTTGDYGYTF.

The V call is TRBV10-3, the J call TRBJ2-1; TCRdb picks TRBD2, but there is no DNA to check that call. This CDR3 is 18 amino acids long. Germline lookup yields CDR1 ENHRY and CDR2 SYGVKD. CDR3 loop: CAISAGGPRTSSYNEQFF.

The chain combines TRBV10-2 with TRBJ2-1; TCRdb calls TRBD1, which cannot be checked without DNA. CDR3 length: 14 residues. From germline, CDR1 is WSHSY and CDR2 SAAADI. The CDR3 sequence: CASRGQGAYNEQFF.

The V gene is TRBV20-1, the J gene TRBJ2-1; the D call of TRBD2 rests on TCRdb alone, since no DNA is present to check it. Germline V gives CDR1 DFQATT, CDR2 SNEGSKA (reference sequence). This CDR3 contains 15 residues. This CDR3 reads CSASPGTSGRNEQFF.

The V and J genes are TRBV5-1 and TRBJ2-7; TCRdb indicates TRBD1, and absent DNA this call remains unverified. CDR1 and CDR2 from the germline V gene are SGHRS and YFSETQ. The CDR3 has 17 residues. Here the CDR3 reads CASSLDPLAVGADEQYF. The whole variable domain, filled in from reference TRBV5-1 and TRBJ2-7, reads KAGVTQTPRYLIKTRGQQVTLSCSPISGHRSVSWYQQTPGQGLQFLFEYFSETQRNKGNFPGRFSGRQFSNSRSEMNVSTLELGDSALYLCASSLDPLAVGADEQYFGPGTRLTVT.

The J gene is TRBJ2-7, the V gene TRBV7-2; TCRdb names TRBD2, which stays unverified in the absence of DNA. The germline V gene has CDR1 SGHTA and CDR2 FQGNSA. The CDR3 is 15 residues long. The CDR3 region is CASSFQDSGPYEQYF.

V gene TRBV18 combines with J gene TRBJ1-5; TCRdb's D call, TRBD1, is unchecked because there is no DNA. The CDR3 has 15 residues. Per germline, CDR1 KGHSH and CDR2 LQKENI. CDR3 region: CASSGQGASNQPQHF.

V gene TRBV6-2 or TRBV6-3 combines with J gene TRBJ2-5; the D call of TRBD2 rests on TCRdb alone, since no DNA is present to check it. This CDR3 has 14 amino acids. The germline CDR1 and CDR2 sequences are MNHEY and SVGEGT. CDR3 loop: CASSPHSGGETQYF.

V is TRBV7-3 and J is TRBJ1-2; lacking DNA, the TRBD1 call made by TCRdb goes unchecked. The CDR3 runs 13 residues. CDR1 and CDR2 from the germline V gene are SGHTA and FQGTGA. The CDR3 is CASSLRGSENYTF. The full variable domain, in which reference TRBV7-3 and TRBJ1-2 provide the parts outside the CDR3, is GAGVSQTPSNKVTEKGKYVELRCDPISGHTALYWYRQSLGQGPEFLIYFQGTGAADDSGLPNDRFFAVRPEGSVSTLKIQRTERGDSAVYLCASSLRGSENYTFGSGTRLTVV.

This sequence joins TRBV6-5 and TRBJ2-7; TCRdb indicates TRBD1, and absent DNA this call remains unverified. The CDR3 extends over 15 amino acids. Germline V gene data show CDR1 as MNHEY and CDR2 as SVGAGI. The CDR3 spells CASSYNSGLSYEQYF.

V gene TRBV9 combines with J gene TRBJ2-7; the TCRdb call, TRBD1, lacks DNA for checking. This CDR3 contains 15 residues. Germline CDR1 and CDR2: SGDLS and YYNGEE. This CDR3 reads CASSFQGESYYEQYF.

The CDR3 sequence: CASSRPADRGWTDTQYF. This chain joins TRBV5-1 and TRBJ2-3; without DNA, the TCRdb call of TRBD1 cannot be checked. CDR3 length equals 17 residues. CDR1 is SGHRS and CDR2 is YFSETQ in the germline V gene.

This chain uses TRBV18 with TRBJ2-3; TCRdb selects TRBD1, and the lack of DNA leaves this call unchecked. CDR3 length equals 18 residues. Germline V gene sequence: CDR1 KGHSH, CDR2 LQKENI. CDR3 loop: CASSPPWTGSLDTDTQYF.

The V gene is TRBV7-9, the J gene TRBJ2-7. The CDR3 sequence is 14 residues long. CDR1 and CDR2 from the germline V gene are SEHNR and FQNEAQ (reference sequence). CDR3 loop: CASSISLDRYEQYF.

The chain has TRBV24-1 and TRBJ2-1. CDR3 length: 13 residues. Germline CDR1 KGHDR, CDR2 SFDVKD. CDR3 sequence: CATSGVSFYEQFF.

The chain's CDR3 is CSANLPGGPPYEQYF. The chain carries TRBV20-1 and TRBJ2-7; the TRBD1 assignment by TCRdb is unverifiable without DNA. Looked up from germline, CDR1 is DFQATT and CDR2 is SNEGSKA (reference sequence). This CDR3 comprises 15 residues.

The V and J genes are TRBV20-1 and TRBJ1-5; TCRdb designates TRBD1, a call that cannot be tested without DNA. The CDR3 consists of 13 residues. Germline CDR1 reads DFQATT; CDR2 reads SNEGSKA (reference sequence). The CDR3 here is CSARYPGTENQHF.

The rearrangement joins TRBV7-9 to TRBJ1-2; TCRdb's D call, TRBD1, is unchecked because there is no DNA. CDR1 and CDR2 (germline): SEHNR, FQNEAQ (reference sequence). This CDR3 comprises 15 residues. The CDR3 loop is CASSLDRGDKYGYTF.

V is TRBV2 and J is TRBJ2-7; TCRdb designates TRBD2, a call that cannot be tested without DNA. This CDR3 comprises 14 residues. Germline CDR1 SNHLY, CDR2 FYNNEI. The CDR3 loop is CASVPGTSGYEQYF.

V is TRBV12-3 or TRBV12-4 and J is TRBJ2-7; checking the TCRdb D call of TRBD1 is not possible without DNA. The CDR3 consists of 15 residues. CDR3 amino acids: CASSSGTGSLGEQYF.

The chain uses TRBV5-1 and TRBJ1-4; no DNA is available, so the TRBD1 call from TCRdb remains unchecked. The CDR3 runs to 15 residues. The germline V gene encodes CDR1 SGHRS and CDR2 YFSETQ. CDR3 sequence reads: CASSLQGARDEKLFF.

The V gene is TRBV2, the J gene TRBJ1-2. The CDR3 loop spans 15 amino acids. Germline-derived CDR1 and CDR2 are SNHLY and FYNNEI. CDR3 sequence: CASSDRTTANYGYTF.

This chain links TRBV9 with TRBJ2-2. Germline CDR1 reads SGDLS; CDR2 reads YYNGEE. The CDR3 covers 13 residues. The CDR3 loop reads CASSVAFTGELFF.

V and J are TRBV12-3 or TRBV12-4 and TRBJ1-1; the D call from TCRdb, TRBD1, cannot be confirmed without DNA. The CDR3 is made up of 13 amino acids. The CDR3 reads CASSSDNFAEAFF.